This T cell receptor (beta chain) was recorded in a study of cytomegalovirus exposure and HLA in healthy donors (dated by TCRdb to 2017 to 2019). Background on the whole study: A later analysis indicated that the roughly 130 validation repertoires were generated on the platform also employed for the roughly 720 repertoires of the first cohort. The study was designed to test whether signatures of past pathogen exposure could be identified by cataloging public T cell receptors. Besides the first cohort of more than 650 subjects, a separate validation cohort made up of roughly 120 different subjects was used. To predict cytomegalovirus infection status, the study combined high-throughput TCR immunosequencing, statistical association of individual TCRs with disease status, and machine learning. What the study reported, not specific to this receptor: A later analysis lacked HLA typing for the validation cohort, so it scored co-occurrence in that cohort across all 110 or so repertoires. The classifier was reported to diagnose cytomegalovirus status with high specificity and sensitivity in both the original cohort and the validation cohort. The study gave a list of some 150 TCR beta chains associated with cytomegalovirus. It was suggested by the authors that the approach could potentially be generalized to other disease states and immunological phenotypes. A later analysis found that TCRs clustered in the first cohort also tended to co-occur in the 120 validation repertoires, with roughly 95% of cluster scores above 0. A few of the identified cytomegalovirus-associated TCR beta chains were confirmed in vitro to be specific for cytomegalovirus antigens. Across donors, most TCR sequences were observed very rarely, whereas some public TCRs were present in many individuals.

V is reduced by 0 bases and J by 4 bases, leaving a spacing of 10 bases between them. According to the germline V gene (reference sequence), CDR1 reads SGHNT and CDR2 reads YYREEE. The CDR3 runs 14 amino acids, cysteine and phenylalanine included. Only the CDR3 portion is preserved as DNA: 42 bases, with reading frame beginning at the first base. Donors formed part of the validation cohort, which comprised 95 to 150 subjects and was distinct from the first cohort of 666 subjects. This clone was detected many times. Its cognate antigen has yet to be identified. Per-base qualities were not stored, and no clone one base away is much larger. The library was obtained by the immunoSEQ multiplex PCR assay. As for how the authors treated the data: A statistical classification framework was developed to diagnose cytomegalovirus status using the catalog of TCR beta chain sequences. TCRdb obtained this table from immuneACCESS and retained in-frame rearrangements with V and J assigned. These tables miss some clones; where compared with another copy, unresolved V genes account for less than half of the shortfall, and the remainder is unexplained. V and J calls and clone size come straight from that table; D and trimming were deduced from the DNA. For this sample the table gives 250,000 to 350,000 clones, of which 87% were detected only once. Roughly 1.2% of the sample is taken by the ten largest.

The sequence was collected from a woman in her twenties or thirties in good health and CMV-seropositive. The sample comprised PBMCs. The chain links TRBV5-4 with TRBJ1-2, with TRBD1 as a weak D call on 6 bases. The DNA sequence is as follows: TGTGCCAGCAGCTTGGGGGGGCAGGGCTATGGCTACACCTTC. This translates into CASSLGGQGYGYTF.